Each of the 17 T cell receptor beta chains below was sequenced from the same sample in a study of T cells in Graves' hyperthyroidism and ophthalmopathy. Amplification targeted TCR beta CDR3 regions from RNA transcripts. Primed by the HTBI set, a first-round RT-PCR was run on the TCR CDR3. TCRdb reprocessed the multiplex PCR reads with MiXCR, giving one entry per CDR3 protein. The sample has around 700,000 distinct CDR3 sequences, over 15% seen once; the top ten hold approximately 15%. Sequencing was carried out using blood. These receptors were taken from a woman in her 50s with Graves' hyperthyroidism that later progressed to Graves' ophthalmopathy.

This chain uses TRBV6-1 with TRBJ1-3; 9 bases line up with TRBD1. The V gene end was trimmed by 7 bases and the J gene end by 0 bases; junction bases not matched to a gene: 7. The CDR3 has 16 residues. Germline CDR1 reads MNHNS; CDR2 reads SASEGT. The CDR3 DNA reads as TGTGCCAGCACCCCTGACAGGGGGGTCTCTGGAAACACCATATATTTT. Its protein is CASTPDRGVSGNTIYF.

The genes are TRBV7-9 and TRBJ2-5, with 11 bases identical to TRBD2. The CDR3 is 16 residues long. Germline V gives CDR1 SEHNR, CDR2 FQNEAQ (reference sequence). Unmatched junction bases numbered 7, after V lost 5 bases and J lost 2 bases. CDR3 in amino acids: CASSVGLAGLQETQYF. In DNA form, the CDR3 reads TGTGCCAGCAGCGTCGGACTAGCGGGCCTGCAAGAGACCCAGTACTTC.

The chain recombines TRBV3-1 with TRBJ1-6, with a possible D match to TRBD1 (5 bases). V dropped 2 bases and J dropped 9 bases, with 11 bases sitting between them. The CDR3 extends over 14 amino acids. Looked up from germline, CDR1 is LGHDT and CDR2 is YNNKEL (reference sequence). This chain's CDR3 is CASSQRTHISPLHF. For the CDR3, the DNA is TGTGCCAGCAGCCAACGGACACATATTTCACCCCTCCACTTT.

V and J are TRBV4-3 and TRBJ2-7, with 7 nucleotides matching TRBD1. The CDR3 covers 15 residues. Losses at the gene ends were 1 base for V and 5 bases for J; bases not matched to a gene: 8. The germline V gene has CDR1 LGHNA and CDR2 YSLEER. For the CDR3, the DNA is TGCGCCAGCAGCCAAGCTCCAGGGGGTTCAGACGAGCAGTACTTC. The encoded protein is CASSQAPGGSDEQYF.

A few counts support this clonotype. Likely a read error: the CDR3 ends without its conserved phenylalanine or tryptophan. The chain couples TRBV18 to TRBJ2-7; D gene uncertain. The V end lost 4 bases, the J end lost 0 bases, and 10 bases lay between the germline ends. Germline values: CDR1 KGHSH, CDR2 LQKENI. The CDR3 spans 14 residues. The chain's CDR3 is CASSRTGGSYEQYS. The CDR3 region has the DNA TGTGCCAGCTCACGCACCGGCGGCTCCTACGAGCAGTACTCC.

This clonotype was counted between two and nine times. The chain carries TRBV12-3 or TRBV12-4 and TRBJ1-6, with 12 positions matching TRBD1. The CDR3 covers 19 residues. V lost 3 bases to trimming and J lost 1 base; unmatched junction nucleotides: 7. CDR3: CASSFSGTGGISYNSPLHF. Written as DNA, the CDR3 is TGTGCCAGCAGTTTCTCCGGGACAGGGGGCATATCCTATAATTCACCCCTCCACTTT.

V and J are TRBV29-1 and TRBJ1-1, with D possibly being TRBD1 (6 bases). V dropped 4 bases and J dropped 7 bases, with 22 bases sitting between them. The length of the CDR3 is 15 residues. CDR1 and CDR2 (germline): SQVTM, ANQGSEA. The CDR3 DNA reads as TGCAGCGTTGCGGTACGGGGGGCAACGCGCCGTGAAGCTTTCTTT. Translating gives CSVAVRGATRREAFF.

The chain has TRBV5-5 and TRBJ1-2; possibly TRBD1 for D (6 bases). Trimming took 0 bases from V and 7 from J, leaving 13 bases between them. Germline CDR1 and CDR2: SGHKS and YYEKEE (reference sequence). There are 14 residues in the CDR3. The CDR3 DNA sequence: TGTGCCAGCAGCTTGGGACAGGATGGTTCTGGCTACACCTTC. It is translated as CASSLGQDGSGYTF.

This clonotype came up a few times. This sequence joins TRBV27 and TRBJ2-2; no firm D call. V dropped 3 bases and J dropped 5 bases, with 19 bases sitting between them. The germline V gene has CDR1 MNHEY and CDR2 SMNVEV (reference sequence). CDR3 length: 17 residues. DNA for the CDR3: TGTGCCAGCAGTTTTTTAGGCCCCCAAACACGTACCGGGGAGCTGTTTTTT. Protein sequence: CASSFLGPQTRTGELFF.

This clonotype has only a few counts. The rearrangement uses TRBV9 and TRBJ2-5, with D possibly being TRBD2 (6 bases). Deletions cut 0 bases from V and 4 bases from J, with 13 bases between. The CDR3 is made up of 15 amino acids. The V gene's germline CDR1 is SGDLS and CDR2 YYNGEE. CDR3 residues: CASSVDTGVSETQYF. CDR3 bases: TGTGCCAGCAGCGTAGATACGGGGGTCTCAGAGACCCAGTACTTC.

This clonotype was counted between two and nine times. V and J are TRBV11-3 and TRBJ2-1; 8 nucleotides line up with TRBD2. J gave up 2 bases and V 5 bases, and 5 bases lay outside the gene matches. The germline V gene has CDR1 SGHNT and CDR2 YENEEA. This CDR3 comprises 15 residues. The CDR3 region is CASSTGTSPYNEQFF. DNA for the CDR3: TGTGCCAGCAGCACCGGGACTAGTCCCTACAATGAGCAGTTCTTC.

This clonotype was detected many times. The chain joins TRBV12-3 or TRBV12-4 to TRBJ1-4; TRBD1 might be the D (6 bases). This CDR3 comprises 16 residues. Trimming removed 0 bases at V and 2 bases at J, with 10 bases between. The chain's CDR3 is CASSLAGGATNEKLFF. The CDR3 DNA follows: TGTGCCAGCAGTTTAGCAGGGGGAGCGACTAATGAAAAACTGTTTTTT.

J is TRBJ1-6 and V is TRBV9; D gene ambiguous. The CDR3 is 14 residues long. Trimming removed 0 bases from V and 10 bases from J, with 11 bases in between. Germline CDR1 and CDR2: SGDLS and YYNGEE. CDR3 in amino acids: CASSVGRVSSPLHF. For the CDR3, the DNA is TGTGCCAGCAGCGTAGGACGGGTATCATCACCCCTCCACTTT.

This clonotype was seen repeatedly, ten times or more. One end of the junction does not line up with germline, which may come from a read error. CDR3 sequence: CASRPTGTPGETQYF. CDR3 nucleotides: TGTGCTAGCAGACCTACAGGGACTCCTGGCGAGACCCAGTACTTC. The chain carries TRBV7-7 and TRBJ2-5; the D call may be TRBD1 or TRBD2 (6 bases each). Germline CDR1 SSHAT, CDR2 FNYEAQ (reference sequence). The length of the CDR3 is 15 residues.

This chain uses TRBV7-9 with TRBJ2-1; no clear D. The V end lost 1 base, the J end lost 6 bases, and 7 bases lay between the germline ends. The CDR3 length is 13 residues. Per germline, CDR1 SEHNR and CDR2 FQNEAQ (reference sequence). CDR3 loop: CASSLDSLNEQFF. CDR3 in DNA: TGTGCCAGCAGCTTAGATTCCCTCAATGAGCAGTTCTTC.

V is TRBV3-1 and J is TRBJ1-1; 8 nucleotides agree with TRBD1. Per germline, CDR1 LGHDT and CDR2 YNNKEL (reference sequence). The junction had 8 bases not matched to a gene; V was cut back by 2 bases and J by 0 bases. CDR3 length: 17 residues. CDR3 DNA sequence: TGTGCCAGCAGCCAACCCGGACAGGGTTTCATGAACACTGAAGCTTTCTTT. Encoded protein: CASSQPGQGFMNTEAFF.

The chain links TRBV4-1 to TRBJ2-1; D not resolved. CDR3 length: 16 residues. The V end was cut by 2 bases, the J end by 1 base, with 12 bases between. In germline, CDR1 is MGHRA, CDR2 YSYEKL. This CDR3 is CASSQNVEESYNEQFF. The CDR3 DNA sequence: TGCGCCAGCAGCCAAAACGTCGAGGAATCCTACAATGAGCAGTTCTTC.